The T cell receptor beta chain under discussion was sequenced for a study of vaccination and CD4 T cells after COVID-19. About the study: Six males and four females, two Hispanic, made up the convalescents. Taking of post-vaccine samples occurred a median 72 days after dose two (range 14 to 241).

The treatment was: approximately 9-day PBMC culture with coronavirus spike peptide pools or control peptides (ViraFEST assay). On this clonotype: Its specificity is unknown.

The Oncomine TCR Beta short-read assay was applied to DNA of cultured CD4+ T cells. One entry per CDR3 protein, called by TCRdb with MiXCR from the PCR reads. The repertoire consists of about 26,000 distinct CDR3 sequences, with less than 65% occurring once and the leading ten covering 4% to 6%. The TCR comes from a human donor who had recovered from COVID-19. Input material: CD4+ T cells from blood, cultured in vitro.

The DNA for the CDR3 is TGCGCCAGCAGCTCCGGGACAGGTTCAGCTTTCTTT. Encoded protein: CASSSGTGSAFF. The chain couples TRBV5-1 to TRBJ1-1; 8 bases map to TRBD1. CDR1 SGHRS and CDR2 YFSETQ come from the germline V gene. The length of the CDR3 is 12 residues. The V gene end was trimmed by 3 bases and the J gene end by 10 bases; junction bases not matched to a gene: 5.